This TCR beta chain is from a study of Ad26.COV2.S vaccination and SARS-CoV-2 variants. Whole-study context: Ad26.COV2.S shots went into the muscle once or twice, 56 days apart.

Study-level findings and limits: Reportedly, after vaccination the spike-specific CD8+ and CD4+ T cell responses displayed substantial breadth. Ad26.COV2.S recipients had broader spike-specific TCRs (P = 0.0014). Similar non-spike TCR breadth was seen in vaccine and placebo recipients.

The germline V gene encodes CDR1 MNHEY and CDR2 SVGEGT. The CDR3 sequence is 14 residues long. Trimming left V 3 bases short and J 4 bases short, with 12 bases between. As concerns this clone: Its specificity is not known.

As for treatment: about 20 received Ad26.COV2.S at low or high dose, single or two shots; about 5 received placebo; per-sample allocation not given. Samples were taken on day 63 after the first vaccine or placebo injection. Method: immunoSEQ multiplex PCR; TCRdb's copy keeps in-frame clones and lacks some. This table holds around 450,000 clones, 90% found once. This TCR came from a person aged 18 to 59 who received the Ad26.COV2.S COVID-19 vaccine or a placebo. The specimen comprised peripheral blood, sampled in a trial of Ad26.COV2.S vaccine versus placebo. The rearrangement links TRBV6-2 or TRBV6-3 to TRBJ1-1, with D possibly matching TRBD1 (5 bases). The CDR3 protein is CASSYKGNSTEAFF. The CDR3 bases are TGTGCCAGCAGTTATAAGGGGAATAGCACTGAAGCTTTCTTT.